The 14 T cell receptor beta chains listed next were all sequenced from one sample in a study of OX40 agonist ivuxolimab in advanced cancers. Assay used: immunoSEQ multiplex PCR; TCRdb lists only in-frame clones, some missing. This table has tens of thousands of clones, around 94% appearing once. The sequenced sample was CD4+ or CD8+ T cells sorted from blood, obtained in a trial of the OX40 agonist ivuxolimab. These receptors were obtained from an adult with an advanced solid tumor such as melanoma, head and neck, liver or kidney cancer.

The chain carries TRBV2 and TRBJ2-7, with 8 bases that match TRBD1. Germline V lookup: CDR1 SNHLY, CDR2 FYNNEI. CDR3 size: 14 residues. The V gene end was trimmed by 2 bases and the J gene end by 3 bases; junction bases not matched to a gene: 3. The DNA of the CDR3 is TGTGCCAGCAGTGAAACAGGGGGTGGCTACGAGCAGTACTTC. It yields the protein CASSETGGGYEQYF.

The chain links TRBV27 to TRBJ1-2; unclear D gene. Per germline, CDR1 MNHEY and CDR2 SMNVEV (reference sequence). The CDR3 has 15 residues. Deletions cut 0 bases from V and 7 bases from J, with 15 bases between. The CDR3 DNA follows: TGTGCCAGCAGTTTATCCCGATCGTGGGGAAGTGGCTACACCTTC. It specifies CASSLSRSWGSGYTF.

The V call is TRBV13, the J call TRBJ2-7; 12 nucleotides align to TRBD1. CDR3 length equals 14 residues. Germline trimming cut 5 bases from V and 4 bases from J; bases unmatched to any gene: 3. CDR1 is PRHDT and CDR2 is FYEKMQ in the germline V gene (reference sequence). Here the CDR3 DNA reads TGTGCCAGCAGCCAGGGACAGGGGGCTTACGAGCAGTACTTC. Its protein product is CASSQGQGAYEQYF.

The V and J genes are TRBV6-5 and TRBJ2-2, with unresolved D. The CDR3 extends over 12 amino acids. V lost 0 bases and J 7 bases, leaving 3 bases between the germline ends. Germline values: CDR1 MNHEY, CDR2 SVGAGI. CDR3 sequence (DNA): TGTGCCAGCAGTTACTCGGACGGGGAGCTGTTTTTT. Its protein is CASSYSDGELFF.

The chain recombines TRBV5-6 with TRBJ1-2, with 9 bases lining up with TRBD1. The germline gives CDR1 SGHDT, CDR2 YYEEEE. The ends lost 5 bases at V and 4 bases at J; junction bases unmatched: 3. This CDR3 is built from 13 residues. The CDR3 protein is CASRATGGYGYTF. Here the CDR3 DNA reads TGTGCCAGCAGGGCGACAGGGGGCTATGGCTACACCTTC. Together with reference TRBV5-6 and TRBJ1-2, the CDR3 gives the full variable domain: DAGVTQSPTHLIKTRGQQVTLRCSPKSGHDTVSWYQQALGQGPQFIFQYYEEEERQRGNFPDRFSGHQFPNYSSELNVNALLLGDSALYLCASRATGGYGYTFGSGTRLTVV.

V usage is TRBV5-6 and J usage is TRBJ2-1; 7 bases align to TRBD1. Germline values: CDR1 SGHDT, CDR2 YYEEEE. V shed 6 bases, J shed 13 bases, and the junction held 10 bases outside the gene matches. The CDR3 sequence is 12 residues long. The CDR3 nucleotides read TGTGCCAGCATGACTTTGGGACAGATACAGTTCTTC. The encoded protein is CASMTLGQIQFF. Together with reference TRBV5-6 and TRBJ2-1, the CDR3 gives the full variable domain: DAGVTQSPTHLIKTRGQQVTLRCSPKSGHDTVSWYQQALGQGPQFIFQYYEEEERQRGNFPDRFSGHQFPNYSSELNVNALLLGDSALYLCASMTLGQIQFFGPGTRLTVL.

This clone was recorded only once. This chain uses TRBV2 with TRBJ1-1; possible D gene TRBD1, 5 bases. Per the germline V gene, CDR1 is SNHLY and CDR2 is FYNNEI. The CDR3 runs 11 residues. Trimming removed 6 bases from V and 13 bases from J, with 15 bases in between. The CDR3: CASRPYRQLFF. In DNA, the CDR3 is TGTGCCAGCAGACCTTATCGACAGCTTTTCTTT.

V is TRBV4-3 and J is TRBJ2-3; D remains unclear. Trimming pared 1 base from V and 5 bases from J, leaving 10 bases between. This CDR3 has 14 amino acids. Germline values: CDR1 LGHNA, CDR2 YSLEER. The CDR3: CASSQGRLLDTQYF. CDR3 bases: TGCGCCAGCAGCCAAGGACGGCTCTTAGATACGCAGTATTTT.

The CDR3 is CASSLLADSYEQYF. The CDR3 DNA reads TGTGCCAGCAGTTTATTAGCGGACTCCTACGAGCAGTACTTC. The gene calls are TRBV27 and TRBJ2-7; TRBD2 is a possible D gene (6 bases). Germline V lookup: CDR1 MNHEY, CDR2 SMNVEV (reference sequence). V dropped 1 base and J dropped 0 bases, with 7 bases sitting between them. CDR3 length: 14 residues.

The V and J genes are TRBV11-3 and TRBJ2-1; 8 bases fit TRBD2. Trimming cost V 8 bases and J 2 bases; bases outside gene matches: 5. Germline loops: CDR1 SGHNT, CDR2 YENEEA. The CDR3 is made up of 14 amino acids. CDR3 coding DNA: TGTGCCAGCCGCGGGGGGTCGACCTACAATGAGCAGTTCTTC. Translation gives CASRGGSTYNEQFF. Variable domain in full (rest from reference TRBV11-3 and TRBJ2-1): EAGVVQSPRYKIIEKKQPVAFWCNPISGHNTLYWYLQNLGQGPELLIRYENEEAVDDSQLPKDRFSAERLKGVDSTLKIQPAELGDSAVYLCASRGGSTYNEQFFGPGTRLTVL.

The chain has TRBV19 and TRBJ2-1, with 8 bases identical to TRBD1. Per the germline V gene, CDR1 is LNHDA and CDR2 is SQIVND (reference sequence). CDR3 length: 13 amino acids. After removal of 5 bases from V and 5 bases from J, the junction contained 2 bases not matched to a gene. CDR3 bases: TGTGCCAGTAGTGCGACAGGGGACAATGAGCAGTTCTTC. Translating it yields CASSATGDNEQFF.

The chain carries TRBV14 and TRBJ2-1, with 11 bases aligning to TRBD2. Germline assignment: CDR1 SGHDN and CDR2 FVKESK. V shed 0 bases and J 4 bases; nucleotides not matched to a gene: 5. This CDR3 has 17 amino acids. CDR3 in DNA: TGTGCCAGCAGCCAAGAGAGGGCTAGCGGGGGGTACAATGAGCAGTTCTTC. Encoded protein: CASSQERASGGYNEQFF.

V usage is TRBV5-1 and J usage is TRBJ2-2; either TRBD1 or TRBD2 may fit D (6 bases each). There are 12 residues in the CDR3. Per the germline V gene, CDR1 is SGHRS and CDR2 is YFSETQ. Trimming pared 7 bases from V and 6 bases from J, leaving 10 bases between. The CDR3: CASQRGAGELFF. CDR3 sequence (DNA): TGCGCCAGCCAGAGGGGGGCCGGGGAGCTGTTTTTT.

This chain uses TRBV7-9 with TRBJ2-7; TRBD2 matches at 11 bases. With 1 base clipped from V and 2 bases from J, the junction kept 7 bases outside the gene matches. Germline-derived CDR1 and CDR2 are SEHNR and FQNEAQ (reference sequence). The CDR3 has 17 amino acids. CDR3 sequence reads: CASSLVIGTSGTYEQYF. Here the CDR3 DNA reads TGTGCCAGCAGCTTAGTCATTGGGACTAGCGGAACCTACGAGCAGTACTTC.